This TCR beta chain stems from a study of CXCR3-negative and CXCR3-positive naive CD8 T cells (dated by TCRdb to the late 2010s). For context, the study as a whole: Some 130 million TRB reads were obtained in total, roughly 1.5 +/- 0.3 million reads per library. Naive subsets from five or six donors and memory cells from 3 donors were included in the TRBV-TRBJ cluster analysis. Diversity and physicochemical repertoire analyses covered some eleven donors pooled from two independent experiments. Beyond this particular receptor, the publication reports: TRBV-TRBJ usage was similar between naive CXCR3-negative and CXCR3-positive cells from the same donor, while memory cells showed distinct patterns. Because surface CD5, which is linked to self-reactivity in mice, was comparable between the naive subsets, TCR interaction strength was also inferred from the physicochemical properties of TRB CDR3s. Comparably high repertoire diversity was found in both naive subsets, whereas much lower repertoire diversity was found in memory CD8+ T cells. Compared with CXCR3-negative naive cells, CXCR3-positive naive cells had TRB CDR3s with higher hydrophobicity (lower Kidera factor 4), lower energy, and higher strength and volume indices. Because CXCR3 expression was partially decreased after cryopreservation, freshly isolated PBMCs were used for most assays.

A word on this clonotype: Its antigen remains unidentified.

For each CD8+ T cell subset, flow sorting was done in triplicate, and roughly 330,000 cells per subset went directly into RLT lysis buffer. To exclude memory contaminants, naive CD8+ T cells were stringently defined as CD45RO-CCR7+CD27+CD95-. Using standard density gradient centrifugation, peripheral blood mononuclear cells were isolated from buffy coats. Naive CXCR3-negative and CXCR3-positive CD8+ T cells were flow-sorted using a FACSAria III. An RNeasy Mini Kit was used to extract total RNA from the sorted cells. Instrument on record: NextSeq 550. The Human TCR Profiling Kit (MiLaboratory) was used to make UMI-labeled 5' RACE TRB cDNA libraries. The full amount of extracted RNA was used for cDNA synthesis, and the full amount of resulting cDNA was used for PCR amplification. Libraries were prepared in parallel with an identical number of PCR cycles. On the study's bioinformatics: About 53,000 +/- 10,000 unique UMI-labeled TRB cDNA molecules per library were extracted with MIGEC and MiXCR, with at least two reads per UMI required. On average, each library contained about 40,000 +/- 10,000 functional in-frame TRB CDR3 nucleotide clonotypes without stop codons. After downsampling to 5000 UMI-labeled TRB molecules per sample, diversity metrics such as normalized Shannon-Wiener and Chao1 were calculated in VDJtools. VDJtools computed clonotype-size-weighted physicochemical properties of the central five CDR3 residues: interaction energy, strength, volume and Kidera factor 4. TCRdb reprocessed the reads and assigns one entry to each CDR3 protein sequence, leaving out DNA. The V and J calls were not made by the authors but by TCRdb's processing. The table for this sample shows approximately 100,000 distinct CDR3 sequences. 1.7% of the sample goes to the ten largest clones.

Sequencing was done on a sample of naive CXCR3- CD8+ T cells from blood. What the cell subset or site label conveys for this sample: CD45RO-CCR7+CD27+CD95- naive CD8+ T cells lacking CXCR3 (TNR3-). The clonotype was recovered from a human donor in good health. Some clones in this sample may be carry-over from other donors' samples.

The CDR3 has the sequence CATSREDRGQYQPQHF. The rearrangement joined TRBV15 to TRBJ1-5; TCRdb picks TRBD1, but there is no DNA to check that call. From cysteine to phenylalanine, the CDR3 is 16 amino acids long. No DNA has been recorded. CDR1 and CDR2 (LNHNV, YYDKDF) derive from the germline V gene (reference sequence).